This record concerns one T cell receptor (beta chain) sequence. Per the study methods: It was from reference gene primer amplification that nucleated cell counts were estimated. TCRdb's table, derived via immunoSEQ multiplex PCR, lists solely in-frame clones and lacks some. For V, J and clone size, that table is used; D and trimming come from the DNA. The sample has about 250,000 clones, about nine tenths seen once. This specimen belongs to a study of blood T cell repertoires in COVID-19. Study-level background: Both acute and convalescent COVID-19 samples were obtained from the United States, Italy and Spain. In each case, the material was cDNA or gDNA derived from T cells, B-cell-depleted T cells, or PBMCs.

This CDR3 comprises 13 residues. With 7 bases removed from V and 4 bases from J, the gap between germline ends came to 10 bases. CDR1 and CDR2 (germline): MNHEY, SVGAGI. The chain recombines TRBV6-5 with TRBJ1-4; D is possibly TRBD1 (6 bases). This receptor was obtained from a middle-aged woman who had recovered from COVID-19. Sequenced: peripheral blood. The CDR3 region has the DNA TGTGCCAGCACCGACAGGAATAATGAAAAACTGTTTTTT. It specifies CASTDRNNEKLFF.